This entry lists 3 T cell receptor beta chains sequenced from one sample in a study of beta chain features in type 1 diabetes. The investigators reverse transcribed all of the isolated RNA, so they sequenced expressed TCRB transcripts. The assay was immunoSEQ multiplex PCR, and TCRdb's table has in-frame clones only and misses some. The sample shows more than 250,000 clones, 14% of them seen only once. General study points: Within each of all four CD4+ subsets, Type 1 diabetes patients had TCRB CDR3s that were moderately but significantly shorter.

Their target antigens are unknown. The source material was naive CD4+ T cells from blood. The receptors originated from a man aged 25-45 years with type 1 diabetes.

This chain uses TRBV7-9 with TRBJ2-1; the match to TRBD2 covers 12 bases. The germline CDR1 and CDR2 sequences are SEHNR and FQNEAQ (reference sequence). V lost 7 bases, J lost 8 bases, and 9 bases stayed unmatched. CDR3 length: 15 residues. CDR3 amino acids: CASTTTSGSGYEQFF. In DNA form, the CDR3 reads TGTGCCAGCACCACGACTAGCGGGAGTGGCTATGAGCAGTTCTTC.

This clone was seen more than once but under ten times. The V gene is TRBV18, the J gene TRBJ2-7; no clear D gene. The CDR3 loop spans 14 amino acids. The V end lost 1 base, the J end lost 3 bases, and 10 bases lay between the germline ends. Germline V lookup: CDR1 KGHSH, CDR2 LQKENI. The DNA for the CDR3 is TGTGCCAGCTCACCACTGGCAGGCTACTACGAGCAGTACTTC. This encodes CASSPLAGYYEQYF. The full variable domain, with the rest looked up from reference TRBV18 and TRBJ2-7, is NAGVMQNPRHLVRRRGQEARLRCSPMKGHSHVYWYRQLPEEGLKFMVYLQKENIIDESGMPKERFSAEFPKEGPSILRIQQVVRGDSAAYFCASSPLAGYYEQYFGPGTRLTVT.

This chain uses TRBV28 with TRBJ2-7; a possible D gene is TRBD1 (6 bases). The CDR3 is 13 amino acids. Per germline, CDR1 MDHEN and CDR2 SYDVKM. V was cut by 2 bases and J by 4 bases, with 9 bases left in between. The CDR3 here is CASSLEQGYEQYF. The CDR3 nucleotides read TGTGCCAGCAGTTTAGAACAGGGATACGAGCAGTACTTC. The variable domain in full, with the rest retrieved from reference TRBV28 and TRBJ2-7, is DVKVTQSSRYLVKRTGEKVFLECVQDMDHENMFWYRQDPGLGLRLIYFSYDVKMKEKGDIPEGYSVSREKKERFSLILESASTNQTSMYLCASSLEQGYEQYFGPGTRLTVT.